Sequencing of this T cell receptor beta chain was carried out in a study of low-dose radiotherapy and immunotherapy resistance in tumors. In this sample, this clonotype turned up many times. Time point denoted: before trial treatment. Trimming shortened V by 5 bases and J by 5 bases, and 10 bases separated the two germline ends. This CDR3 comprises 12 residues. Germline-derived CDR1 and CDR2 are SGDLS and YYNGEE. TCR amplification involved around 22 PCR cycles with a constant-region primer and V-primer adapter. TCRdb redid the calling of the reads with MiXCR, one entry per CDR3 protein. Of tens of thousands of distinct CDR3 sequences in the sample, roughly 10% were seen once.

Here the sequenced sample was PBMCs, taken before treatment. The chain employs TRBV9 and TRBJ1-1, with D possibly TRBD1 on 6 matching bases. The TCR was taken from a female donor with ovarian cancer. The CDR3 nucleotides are TGTGCCAGCAGTCAGGGGAGTACTGAAGCTTTCTTT. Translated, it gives CASSQGSTEAFF.